This entry lists 32 T cell receptor beta chains sequenced from one sample in a study of blood T cells in healthy people across ages. A second roughly 6 to 11 cycle PCR used barcoded and J-beta primers. TCRdb used MiXCR to reprocess the 5' RACE reads, holding one entry per CDR3 protein. The repertoire holds under 2 million distinct CDR3 sequences, with roughly 30% as singletons. Sample: blood. These receptors originate from a woman under 40 in good health.

The chain combines TRBV29-1 with TRBJ2-1; TRBD2 aligns across 11 bases. This CDR3 is built from 14 residues. The trim removed 5 bases at V and 2 bases at J, leaving 2 bases unmatched. The germline gives CDR1 SQVTM, CDR2 ANQGSEA. DNA for the CDR3: TGCAGCGTTATAGCGGGGGGGGCCTACAATGAGCAGTTCTTC. It is translated as CSVIAGGAYNEQFF.

There are a few counts of this clonotype. The chain uses TRBV4-1 and TRBJ2-5; weak D call: TRBD2 (6 bases). Germline V gene lookup returns CDR1 MGHRA and CDR2 YSYEKL. V lost 0 bases and J lost 5, with 19 bases in between. CDR3 length equals 17 residues. The CDR3 loop is CASSQDLSVSRGETQYF. In DNA form, the CDR3 reads TGCGCCAGCAGCCAAGACCTATCGGTCTCCCGGGGGGAGACCCAGTACTTC.

V gene TRBV7-6 combines with J gene TRBJ2-5; D assignment may be TRBD1 or TRBD2 (6 bases each). The J call is in doubt because the DNA end fits TRBJ2-7 better. Germline CDR1 reads SGHVS; CDR2 reads FNYEAQ. The CDR3 is made up of 14 amino acids. CDR3 coding DNA: TGTGCCAGCAGCAGTTGGGGGGCGAACTACGAGCAGTACTTC. Residues: CASSSWGANYEQYF.

This sequence joins TRBV29-1 and TRBJ1-1; D not resolved. This CDR3 region has 11 residues. The V gene's germline CDR1 is SQVTM and CDR2 ANQGSEA. Trimming removed 5 bases at V and 6 bases at J, with 10 bases between. CDR3 residues: CSVLIYAEAFF. The CDR3 DNA sequence: TGCAGCGTTCTGATATACGCTGAAGCTTTCTTT.

The CDR3 loop is CASSTLAGGPLFTYEQYF. Written as DNA, the CDR3 is TGTGCCAGCAGTACCTTAGCGGGAGGGCCCTTGTTCACCTACGAGCAGTACTTC. The chain carries TRBV27 and TRBJ2-7; TRBD2 agrees at 11 bases. CDR3 length equals 18 residues. Per the germline V gene, CDR1 is MNHEY and CDR2 is SMNVEV (reference sequence). The V and J ends lost 5 bases and 2 bases, in that order; junction bases with no gene match: 14.

This clonotype was recorded a few times. This CDR3 reads CASSQKDVSNTEAFF. DNA for the CDR3: TGCGCCAGCAGCCAGAAGGACGTTTCGAACACTGAAGCTTTCTTT. This rearrangement joins TRBV4-1 to TRBJ1-1; D not resolved. From germline, CDR1 is MGHRA and CDR2 YSYEKL. This CDR3 has 15 amino acids. V was shortened by 3 bases and J by 1 base, with 12 bases between the two germline ends.

With respect to this clonotype: This may stem from a read error, because a much larger clone lies one nucleotide away. The rearrangement joins TRBV5-1 to TRBJ2-6, with D tentatively TRBD1 (5 bases). V was cut by 7 bases and J by 2 bases, with 10 bases left in between. Germline V gene data show CDR1 as SGHRS and CDR2 as YFSETQ. The length of the CDR3 is 14 residues. The DNA of the CDR3 is TGCGCCAGCGGACAAAGCCCTGGGGCCAACGTCCTGACTTTC. Translation: CASGQSPGANVLTF.

As to this clonotype: A junction boundary mismatches the germline segment, possibly from a read error. The genes are TRBV28 and TRBJ2-5; D is unresolved. The DNA matches TRBJ2-7 better at its end, which makes the J call doubtful. The CDR3 totals 14 residues. Germline-derived CDR1 and CDR2 are MDHEN and SYDVKM. In nucleotides, the CDR3 is TGTGCCGGCAGGACCGGTTCCACCATCTACGAGCAGTACTTC. Translation: CAGRTGSTIYEQYF.

This clonotype was seen only a few times. V gene TRBV5-1 combines with J gene TRBJ2-5, with D perhaps TRBD1 or TRBD2 (6 bases each). The V gene lost 0 bases and the J gene lost 5 bases, with 14 bases spanning the gap. The CDR3 totals 15 residues. The germline CDR1 and CDR2 sequences are SGHRS and YFSETQ. The CDR3 is CASSLVPGAGETQYF. The DNA for the CDR3 is TGCGCCAGCAGCTTGGTACCGGGGGCCGGGGAGACCCAGTACTTC.

This clonotype came up a few times. The CDR3, as DNA: TGCGCCAGCAGCGACGGGACTAGCGGGAGTAGCGGAGATACGCAGTATTTT. It codes for CASSDGTSGSSGDTQYF. The chain has TRBV5-1 and TRBJ2-3, with 14 positions matching TRBD2. The CDR3 runs to 17 residues. Trimming cost V 4 bases and J 5 bases; bases outside gene matches: 9. CDR1 is SGHRS, CDR2 YFSETQ, per germline. The full variable domain, rest sourced from reference TRBV5-1 and TRBJ2-3, is KAGVTQTPRYLIKTRGQQVTLSCSPISGHRSVSWYQQTPGQGLQFLFEYFSETQRNKGNFPGRFSGRQFSNSRSEMNVSTLELGDSALYLCASSDGTSGSSGDTQYFGPGTRLTVL.

This clonotype was detected a few times. DNA of the CDR3: TGTGCCAGCATGAGGGTAGGACTCTATGGCTACACCTTC. It encodes CASMRVGLYGYTF. The chain is built from TRBV2 and TRBJ1-2; no firm D call. From germline, CDR1 is SNHLY and CDR2 FYNNEI. V lost 7 bases to trimming and J lost 4 bases, with 13 bases between them. The CDR3 is made up of 13 amino acids.

V usage is TRBV7-8 and J usage is TRBJ1-3; D remains ambiguous. The CDR3 contains 16 residues. Trimming removed 1 base from V and 4 bases from J, with 14 bases in between. Looked up from germline, CDR1 is SGHVS and CDR2 is FQNEAQ. CDR3 sequence reads: CASSLVGGTLGNTIYF. Here the CDR3 DNA reads TGTGCCAGCAGCTTAGTGGGCGGTACTCTAGGAAACACCATATATTTT.

The gene calls are TRBV5-1 and TRBJ2-3; D is perhaps TRBD1 (6 bases). V was pared by 3 bases and J by 1 base, with 12 bases between. CDR1 is SGHRS and CDR2 is YFSETQ in the germline V gene. The CDR3 is 15 amino acids. The CDR3 DNA reads as TGCGCCAGCAGCTCCATACAGGGACGCACAGATACGCAGTATTTT. Translated, it gives CASSSIQGRTDTQYF. The full variable domain, its missing parts supplied by reference TRBV5-1 and TRBJ2-3, is KAGVTQTPRYLIKTRGQQVTLSCSPISGHRSVSWYQQTPGQGLQFLFEYFSETQRNKGNFPGRFSGRQFSNSRSEMNVSTLELGDSALYLCASSSIQGRTDTQYFGPGTRLTVL.

The V gene is TRBV19, the J gene TRBJ2-4; possibly TRBD2 for D (6 bases). Germline values: CDR1 LNHDA, CDR2 SQIVND (reference sequence). Trimming took 4 bases from V and 7 from J, leaving 17 bases between them. The CDR3 covers 15 residues. This CDR3 reads CASSTRDPKRNIQYF. In DNA form, the CDR3 reads TGTGCCAGTAGTACGCGGGACCCCAAGAGGAACATTCAGTACTTC.

This chain links TRBV20-1 with TRBJ2-4, with 9 bases matching TRBD2. Germline-derived CDR1 and CDR2 are DFQATT and SNEGSKA (reference sequence). The CDR3 consists of 15 residues. V lost 3 bases to trimming and J lost 9 bases; unmatched junction nucleotides: 12. The CDR3 nucleotides are TGCAGTGCTAGGGGGGAGCGGGGGGCCTCCGGCATTCAGTACTTC. Encoded protein: CSARGERGASGIQYF.

This clonotype has only a few counts. The chain uses TRBV20-1 and TRBJ2-1; D is possibly TRBD2 (6 bases). CDR1 DFQATT and CDR2 SNEGSKA come from the germline V gene (reference sequence). Trimming cost V 6 bases and J 0 bases, with 24 bases left between them. The CDR3 runs 18 residues. The DNA for the CDR3 is TGCAGTGCCACGGGCTTCCTGAGGGGACTGAGCTCCTACAATGAGCAGTTCTTC. This translates into CSATGFLRGLSSYNEQFF.

This clonotype showed up just a few times. Written as DNA, the CDR3 is TGTGCCACCGGCGCGGGGGCTGAAGCTTTCTTT. Protein sequence: CATGAGAEAFF. The chain couples TRBV27 to TRBJ1-1; D is possibly TRBD1 (5 bases). The ends were cut back, 10 bases at V and 6 bases at J, with 12 bases in the middle. CDR1 is MNHEY and CDR2 is SMNVEV in the germline V gene (reference sequence). This CDR3 region has 11 residues.

This clonotype was picked up a small number of times. This chain uses TRBV9 with TRBJ2-1, with D possibly being TRBD1 (7 bases). Trimming cost V 6 bases and J 9 bases, with 16 bases left between them. CDR3 size: 13 residues. Germline CDR1 SGDLS, CDR2 YYNGEE. As DNA, the CDR3 is TGTGCCAGCAACGACAGGGTGCGGGGTGAGCAGTTCTTC. It is translated as CASNDRVRGEQFF.

In DNA, the CDR3 is TGTGCCAGCAGTGAACGGCGCGCAAACACCGGGGAGCTGTTTTTT. This translates into CASSERRANTGELFF. The chain uses TRBV6-1 and TRBJ2-2; D gene unclear. The germline V and J ends were trimmed by 2 bases and 2 bases, with 9 bases remaining between them. CDR1 is MNHNS and CDR2 is SASEGT in the germline V gene. This CDR3 region has 15 residues.

The V and J genes are TRBV27 and TRBJ2-6; D ambiguous. This CDR3 spans 15 amino acids. Trimming removed 6 bases at V and 0 bases at J, with 9 bases between. CDR1 is MNHEY and CDR2 is SMNVEV in the germline V gene (reference sequence). The CDR3 sequence is CASSLFPSGANVLTF. The DNA of the CDR3 is TGTGCCAGCAGCTTGTTTCCCTCTGGGGCCAACGTCCTGACTTTC.

The J gene is TRBJ2-1, the V gene TRBV9; perhaps TRBD1 as D (6 bases). The germline V and J ends were trimmed by 0 bases and 4 bases, with 11 bases remaining between them. The CDR3 spans 15 residues. Germline-derived CDR1 and CDR2 are SGDLS and YYNGEE. The CDR3 DNA is TGTGCCAGCAGCGTAGCAGGGGTCAAATACAATGAGCAGTTCTTC. Translated: CASSVAGVKYNEQFF.

In its sample, this clonotype was seen a few times. The CDR3 loop is CASSFSPQGTGELFF. The DNA for the CDR3 is TGCGCCAGCAGCTTCTCGCCGCAAGGCACCGGGGAGCTGTTTTTT. This chain connects TRBV5-1 to TRBJ2-2; D is ambiguous. The V end lost 2 bases, the J end lost 4 bases, and 12 bases lay between the germline ends. The germline V gene encodes CDR1 SGHRS and CDR2 YFSETQ. The CDR3 is made up of 15 amino acids.

This chain links TRBV9 with TRBJ2-1, with D possibly matching TRBD2 (5 bases). V shed 0 bases and J shed 6 bases, with 16 bases lying between them. Germline V lookup: CDR1 SGDLS, CDR2 YYNGEE. The CDR3 is 16 amino acids. The CDR3 DNA is TGTGCCAGCAGCGTAGGCGCGGGCGGCTCCCTCAATGAGCAGTTCTTC. It translates to CASSVGAGGSLNEQFF.

This clonotype has a handful of counts. The chain couples TRBV28 to TRBJ2-3; possible D gene TRBD1, 5 bases. The CDR3 has 17 residues. V dropped 5 bases and J dropped 0 bases, with 18 bases sitting between them. Germline V gene lookup returns CDR1 MDHEN and CDR2 SYDVKM. CDR3 nucleotide sequence: TGTGCCAGCAGTCCCTACCACAGACAGAGTAGCACAGATACGCAGTATTTT. This sequence encodes CASSPYHRQSSTDTQYF. Complete variable domain (other parts from reference TRBV28 and TRBJ2-3): DVKVTQSSRYLVKRTGEKVFLECVQDMDHENMFWYRQDPGLGLRLIYFSYDVKMKEKGDIPEGYSVSREKKERFSLILESASTNQTSMYLCASSPYHRQSSTDTQYFGPGTRLTVL.

This clonotype was detected a few times. The chain joins TRBV5-6 to TRBJ2-3; tentative D call: TRBD1 (5 bases). The CDR3 runs 16 residues. Germline CDR1 is SGHDT and CDR2 is YYEEEE. Trimming removed 3 bases from V and 2 bases from J, with 16 bases in between. The CDR3 protein is CASSSIAGFNTDTQYF. The CDR3 coding sequence is TGTGCCAGCAGCTCCATTGCAGGGTTCAACACAGATACGCAGTATTTT.

The table lists this clonotype with a few counts. V gene TRBV6-5 combines with J gene TRBJ2-5; 7 nucleotides agree with TRBD1. With the DNA end fitting TRBJ2-7 better, the J assignment may be wrong. This CDR3 is 16 amino acids long. Germline V gene lookup returns CDR1 MNHEY and CDR2 SVGAGI. Here the CDR3 reads CASSPGRARGFREQYF. CDR3 in DNA: TGTGCCAGCAGTCCAGGGCGGGCCAGGGGGTTCCGCGAGCAGTACTTC.

The V gene is TRBV20-1, the J gene TRBJ1-3; D is unclear. CDR1 is DFQATT, CDR2 SNEGSKA, per germline (reference sequence). The CDR3 is 15 amino acids. Trimming left V 0 bases short and J 4 bases short, with 13 bases between. The CDR3 here is CSARDLDSGGNTIYF. The CDR3 coding sequence is TGCAGTGCTAGAGACCTCGACTCCGGCGGAAACACCATATATTTT.

This clonotype has a count of ten or more. The chain is built from TRBV9 and TRBJ2-7; tentatively, D is TRBD2 (5 bases). This CDR3 has 14 residues. The germline gives CDR1 SGDLS, CDR2 YYNGEE. Deletions cut 0 bases from V and 3 bases from J, with 10 bases between. This chain's CDR3 is CASSVDGVSYEQYF. Written as DNA, the CDR3 is TGTGCCAGCAGCGTAGACGGGGTAAGCTACGAGCAGTACTTC. Supplemented by reference TRBV9 and TRBJ2-7, the full variable domain reads DSGVTQTPKHLITATGQRVTLRCSPRSGDLSVYWYQQSLDQGLQFLIQYYNGEERAKGNILERFSAQQFPDLHSELNLSSLELGDSALYFCASSVDGVSYEQYFGPGTRLTVT.

The chain has TRBV20-1 and TRBJ2-7; TRBD2 agrees at 8 bases. Germline values: CDR1 DFQATT, CDR2 SNEGSKA (reference sequence). The length of the CDR3 is 14 residues. J lost 1 base, V lost 7 bases, and 9 bases had no gene match. CDR3 protein: CSVAKRELSYEQYF. Here the CDR3 DNA reads TGCAGTGTCGCTAAGCGGGAGTTGTCCTACGAGCAGTACTTC.

On this clonotype: The junction shows a germline mismatch at one end, possibly a read error. The rearrangement uses TRBV18 and TRBJ2-3; 8 bases match TRBD2. The length of the CDR3 is 16 residues. Germline loops: CDR1 KGHSH, CDR2 LQKENI. The CDR3 protein is CANSPRAGARTDTQYF. CDR3 nucleotides: TGTGCCAACTCACCACGAGCGGGGGCGCGAACAGATACGCAGTATTTT.

The rearrangement links TRBV3-1 to TRBJ1-2; 9 bases match TRBD1. The germline gives CDR1 LGHDT, CDR2 YNNKEL (reference sequence). The V gene end was trimmed by 4 bases and the J gene end by 4 bases; junction bases not matched to a gene: 10. The CDR3 covers 16 residues. The CDR3 loop is CASSPKWGQGGYGYTF. CDR3 sequence (DNA): TGTGCCAGCAGCCCCAAATGGGGACAGGGCGGCTATGGCTACACCTTC. Full variable domain (remainder filled in from reference TRBV3-1 and TRBJ1-2): DTAVSQTPKYLVTQMGNDKSIKCEQNLGHDTMYWYKQDSKKFLKIMFSYNNKELIINETVPNRFSPKSPDKAHLNLHINSLELGDSAVYFCASSPKWGQGGYGYTFGSGTRLTVV.

V usage is TRBV20-1 and J usage is TRBJ2-7; possibly TRBD2 for D (6 bases). CDR3 size: 16 residues. V shed 6 bases and J shed 0 bases, with 21 bases lying between them. From germline, CDR1 is DFQATT and CDR2 SNEGSKA (reference sequence). Here the CDR3 DNA reads TGCAGTGCAAAGTCGAGGAGGGCCGCCAGCTCCTACGAGCAGTACTTC. Its translation: CSAKSRRAASSYEQYF.